This T cell receptor beta chain emerged from a study of T cell clonotyping in hematopoietic cell transplantation (dated by TCRdb to 2020 to 2023). In terms of the full investigation: In the study, around 130 blood samples were gathered from 40 or so consecutive transplant recipients and their related donors. Patients were recruited between 2015 and 2017 and followed until late 2020 or death. What the work shows at the level of the full study, not this receptor alone: The sample size was limited, and because cells were not sorted, the contributions of CD4 and CD8 repertoires could not be separated. Inverse Simpson Index values from donors and from recipients before transplant predicted broader TCR repertoire diversity after transplant. Just a small fraction of recipient repertoires overlapped with donor repertoires, and more than 95% appeared de novo at the given depth. Recipient TCR diversity fell after transplant, with pathologically expanded clonotypes rising progressively from day 30 to day 180.

The time point label, as the study defines it: 100 days after allo-HCT. Blood from recipients was drawn about 28 days before transplant and again at days 30, 100 and 180 after transplant. Nuclei Lysis Solution was used to extract genomic DNA from fresh or cryopreserved unfractionated peripheral blood mononuclear cells. The immunoSEQ assay, a bias-controlled multiplex PCR with V- and J-specific primers, was used to amplify TCR beta CDR3 regions from genomic DNA. A second PCR step added a proprietary barcode and Illumina adapter sequences to the CDR3 amplicons. An Illumina MiSeq instrument was used to sequence the CDR3 libraries. In the authors' own workflow: Export and quality control were done with immunoSEQ Analyzer 3.0, while downstream analyses used R Bioconductor and Immunarch. Only productive rearrangements in the normalized downsampled data set were used to calculate repertoire metrics. In the normalized cohort, clonotypes with more than 5 templates were defined as pathologically expanded. The Inverse Simpson Index served as the measure of repertoire diversity. To capture all clonotypes, CMV-specificity analyses were performed on the non-normalized data set. As stored in TCRdb, this immuneACCESS dataset retains in-frame rearrangements with V and J assigned. A fraction of the clones does not appear; measured against another copy, unresolved V genes explain less than half of the discrepancy, and the remainder lacks a known reason. That table is the source of V, J and clone size, and D and trimming were worked out from the DNA. Counted in this sample were around 5,000 clones; roughly two thirds of them appeared once. 26% of the sample goes to the ten largest clones.

As to this clone: Its antigen target is currently unknown. One end of the junction fails to match germline, which may point to a read error.

The CDR3 goes from the cysteine to the phenylalanine over 15 residues. Here the CDR3 DNA is all that survives: 45 bases in frame from base 1. The germline V gene (reference sequence) specifies SSHAT as CDR1 and FNYEAQ as CDR2. This specimen was PBMCs, taken 100 days after allogeneic stem cell transplant. The chain is made from TRBV7-7 and TRBJ1-3; no D segment can be confidently identified. The origin of this receptor is a female patient aged 50-60 years who had an allogeneic stem cell transplant, so the T cells may come from the graft donor. Some clones in this sample may be carry-over from other donors' samples. The DNA sequence follows: TGTGCTAGCAGCTTAAACAGCTCCCCTGGAAACACCATATATTTT. Translated, this is CASSLNSSPGNTIYF.